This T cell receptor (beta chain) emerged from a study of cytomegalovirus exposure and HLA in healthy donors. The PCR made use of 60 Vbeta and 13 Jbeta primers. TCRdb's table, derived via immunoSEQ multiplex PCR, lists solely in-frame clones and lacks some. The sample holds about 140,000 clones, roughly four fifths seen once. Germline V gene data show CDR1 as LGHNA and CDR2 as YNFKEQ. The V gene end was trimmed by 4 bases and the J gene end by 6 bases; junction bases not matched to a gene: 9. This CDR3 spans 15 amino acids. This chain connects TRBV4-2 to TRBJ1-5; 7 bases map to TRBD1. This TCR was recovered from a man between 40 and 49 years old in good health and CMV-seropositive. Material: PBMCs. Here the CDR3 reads CASSPREGGGQPQHF. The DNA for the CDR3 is TGTGCCAGCAGCCCAAGGGAAGGGGGCGGTCAGCCCCAGCATTTT.